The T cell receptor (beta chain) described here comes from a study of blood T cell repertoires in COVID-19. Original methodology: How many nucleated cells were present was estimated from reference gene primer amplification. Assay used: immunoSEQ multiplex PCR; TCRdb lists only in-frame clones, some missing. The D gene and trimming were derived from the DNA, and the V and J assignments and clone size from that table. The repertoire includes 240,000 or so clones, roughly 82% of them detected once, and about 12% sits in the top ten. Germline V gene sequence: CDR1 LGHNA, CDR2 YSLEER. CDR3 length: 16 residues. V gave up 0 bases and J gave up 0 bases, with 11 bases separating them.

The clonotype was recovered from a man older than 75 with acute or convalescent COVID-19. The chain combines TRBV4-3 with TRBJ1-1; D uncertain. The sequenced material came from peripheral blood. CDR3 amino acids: CASSQDYGRLNTEAFF. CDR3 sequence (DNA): TGCGCCAGCAGCCAAGATTATGGGAGACTGAACACTGAAGCTTTCTTT.